This T cell receptor beta chain was recovered during a study of blood T cell repertoires in COVID-19 (dated by TCRdb to the early 2020s). Concerning the study at large: The collaborator samples originated in the United States, Italy and Spain and spanned the acute and convalescent phases of COVID-19. Subjects who had been exposed to COVID-19, were actively infected with it, or had recovered from it provided the deeply sampled blood TCRbeta repertoires that made up the dataset. Where available, HLA class I and class II types were taken from metadata supplied by the sample provider and were not determined by assay-based typing. The material from the prospective study consisted of cDNA or gDNA derived from T cells, B-cell-depleted T cells, or PBMCs. The repertoires were made available in a free public database intended to serve as a resource for research on the immune response to SARS-CoV-2. The samples were drawn from two sources: the first 160 participants of the ongoing ImmuneRACE study, and about 1,300 subjects contributed by 6 global collaborators. The sample metadata nearly always contained a de-identified subject ID, COVID-19 status, age in years and sex.

TCRbeta CDR3 regions were amplified from genomic DNA using the immunoSEQ Assay, a bias-controlled multiplex PCR. The published analysis was carried out like this. The number of nucleated cells in each sample was estimated from the amplification of reference gene primers within the assay. To quantify the absolute abundance of each unique TCRbeta CDR3 rearrangement, sequence reads were collapsed and filtered. For each sample, productive Simpson clonality was calculated as the square root of Simpson's diversity index across productive rearrangements. In its TCRdb copy, this immuneACCESS table keeps in-frame sequences only and misses some clones. Where compared with another copy, unresolved V genes explain less than half of these, and the others have no known cause. The D gene and trimming were derived from the DNA, and the V and J assignments and clone size from that table. Here the sample has 80,000 to 100,000 clones; under 80% occur a single time. The top ten hold 3.9% of the sample.

Summary of the overall study and its limitations: How much clinical and demographic metadata was included differed by source and by participant, and the metadata was provided uncurated.

One collaborating source in Seattle enrolled patients while the patients were actively infected and followed the patients over time throughout the course of disease. The collaborating institutions used their own protocols to collect whole blood in K2EDTA tubes. For TCRbeta analysis, collaborator samples were shipped as frozen whole blood, as isolated PBMCs, or as DNA extracted from either sample type. Deletion took 5 bases off V and 6 bases off J, with a span of 7 bases between the germline ends. The CDR3 holds 12 amino acids from the cysteine to the phenylalanine. Only the CDR3 portion is preserved as DNA: 36 bases, with reading frame beginning at the first base. CDR1 LNHDA and CDR2 SQIVND are derived from the germline V gene (reference sequence). A word on this clone: Its antigen is unknown. Within one base of it there is no much larger clone, and no base qualities were kept.

The specimen was peripheral blood. The sequence is built from TRBV19 and TRBJ2-2; tentative D gene TRBD2, with 5 bases matching. The receptor was isolated from a man aged 70 or older with COVID-19, enrolled during active disease. The DNA sequence is given as TGTGCCAGTAGTCTGGGAGCCGGGGAGCTGTTTTTT. This gives the protein CASSLGAGELFF.